These 25 T cell receptor beta chains share one sample of origin, sequenced in a study of T cells after yellow fever vaccination. TCRdb re-derived calls from the 5' RACE reads in MiXCR, one entry per CDR3 protein. Here the sample spans 600,000 to 750,000 distinct CDR3 sequences, about 12% being singletons. Here the sequenced sample was PBMCs, taken on the day of the yellow fever booster vaccination. The receptors here all came from a man aged 30-40 years who received the YFV17D yellow fever vaccine.

This sequence joins TRBV20-1 and TRBJ2-3, with D perhaps TRBD2 (5 bases). The CDR3 runs 15 residues. Trimming pared 2 bases from V and 5 bases from J, leaving 17 bases between. Germline CDR1 and CDR2: DFQATT and SNEGSKA (reference sequence). CDR3 sequence: CSARTSGDAGDTQYF. The CDR3 nucleotides read TGCAGTGCTAGAACGAGCGGAGACGCAGGAGATACGCAGTATTTT.

A few counts support this clonotype. The chain carries TRBV12-3 or TRBV12-4 and TRBJ2-3, with a possible D match to TRBD2 (6 bases). The CDR3 sequence is 16 residues long. Trimming pared 10 bases from V and 0 bases from J, leaving 20 bases between. CDR3 residues: CAMGGRNTSSTDTQYF. The CDR3 coding sequence is TGTGCCATGGGGGGAAGGAACACCTCCAGCACAGATACGCAGTATTTT.

This clonotype has more than one count but fewer than ten. J is TRBJ2-2 and V is TRBV7-8, with 8 bases that match TRBD2. CDR1 and CDR2 from the germline V gene are SGHVS and FQNEAQ. The CDR3 extends over 16 amino acids. V trimming: 2 bases; J trimming: 4 bases; junction bases outside the gene matches: 6. The CDR3 nucleotides are TGTGCCAGCAGCTTACCCGGGACTAGTGTCACCGGGGAGCTGTTTTTT. It codes for CASSLPGTSVTGELFF.

This clonotype was counted a few times. CDR3 nucleotide sequence: TGTGCCAGCAGTGAGCCGACCCCTAGTTCACCCCTCCACTTT. Translating gives CASSEPTPSSPLHF. The chain employs TRBV25-1 and TRBJ1-6, with no clear D. The CDR3 sequence is 14 residues long. V was pared by 3 bases and J by 9 bases, with 12 bases between. Germline lookup yields CDR1 MGHDK and CDR2 SYGVNS.

This clonotype was picked up a small number of times. The J gene is TRBJ2-1, the V gene TRBV12-3 or TRBV12-4, with 11 nucleotides matching TRBD1. The CDR3 has 14 amino acids. The J segment lost 7 bases and the V segment lost 7 bases, leaving 6 bases of the junction unmatched. DNA of the CDR3: TGTGCCAGCACCCTGGGACAGGGGGTGAATGAGCAGTTCTTC. This sequence encodes CASTLGQGVNEQFF.

This clonotype was seen a few times. V usage is TRBV29-1 and J usage is TRBJ2-1; 11 bases line up with TRBD2. The CDR3 is 16 amino acids. Germline V CDR1 and CDR2: SQVTM, ANQGSEA. V dropped 7 bases and J dropped 2; count of bases not matched to a gene: 10. The CDR3 DNA is TGCAGCGCCGATACTAGCGGGAGTTCAGCCTACAATGAGCAGTTCTTC. This gives the protein CSADTSGSSAYNEQFF.

The table lists this clonotype with a few counts. V usage is TRBV7-2 and J usage is TRBJ2-7; perhaps D is TRBD1 or TRBD2 (5 bases each). Germline lookup yields CDR1 SGHTA and CDR2 FQGNSA. V was shortened by 5 bases and J by 0 bases, with 14 bases between the two germline ends. The length of the CDR3 is 15 residues. CDR3 in DNA: TGTGCCAGCAGCACAAGCCGGGGCCCCTCCTACGAGCAGTACTTC. Translating gives CASSTSRGPSYEQYF. Supplemented by reference TRBV7-2 and TRBJ2-7, the full variable domain reads GAGVSQSPSNKVTEKGKDVELRCDPISGHTALYWYRQSLGQGLEFLIYFQGNSAPDKSGLPSDRFSAERTGGSVSTLTIQRTQQEDSAVYLCASSTSRGPSYEQYFGPGTRLTVT.

This clonotype turned up a few times. This sequence joins TRBV15 and TRBJ2-1; 8 bases are a match to TRBD2. Germline V gene data show CDR1 as LNHNV and CDR2 as YYDKDF (reference sequence). V lost 5 bases to trimming and J lost 6 bases; unmatched junction nucleotides: 12. CDR3 length equals 16 residues. The CDR3 DNA reads as TGTGCCACCAGCCGCCAGGGAGCGGGAGTCGGCAATGAGCAGTTCTTC. Protein product: CATSRQGAGVGNEQFF.

V usage is TRBV5-1 and J usage is TRBJ2-5; D call uncertain. Trimming removed 4 bases from V and 0 bases from J, with 10 bases in between. This CDR3 comprises 14 residues. Germline V gene sequence: CDR1 SGHRS, CDR2 YFSETQ. The CDR3 reads CASSPERNQETQYF. CDR3 DNA sequence: TGCGCCAGCAGCCCCGAGCGAAACCAAGAGACCCAGTACTTC.

Of note for this clonotype: The junction departs from germline at one end; a sequencing error may be responsible. This chain joins TRBV10-3 and TRBJ1-4; D remains ambiguous. Germline V gene sequence: CDR1 ENHRY, CDR2 SYGVKD. This CDR3 has 13 residues. CDR3 amino acids: CAISGGTNEKLLF. DNA of the CDR3: TGTGCCATCAGTGGGGGAACTAATGAAAAACTGCTTTTT.

This chain connects TRBV7-2 to TRBJ2-7; TRBD2 aligns across 10 bases. The length of the CDR3 is 17 residues. CDR1 is SGHTA and CDR2 is FQGNSA in the germline V gene. V dropped 4 bases and J dropped 0; count of bases not matched to a gene: 9. CDR3 in DNA: TGTGCCAGCAGCTCCAGGACTAGCGGACAACTCTCCTACGAGCAGTACTTC. As protein: CASSSRTSGQLSYEQYF.

The CDR3 bases are TGTGCCAGCAGCTACCAGACAGGGATTAGCTCTGGGGCCAACGTCCTGACTTTC. As protein: CASSYQTGISSGANVLTF. The rearrangement joins TRBV5-6 to TRBJ2-6; 7 bases agree with TRBD1. Germline V gene data show CDR1 as SGHDT and CDR2 as YYEEEE. The CDR3 runs 18 residues. V dropped 3 bases and J dropped 0; count of bases not matched to a gene: 9.

This clonotype has ten or more counts. The genes are TRBV28 and TRBJ2-5; D call uncertain. This CDR3 has 16 amino acids. With 4 bases removed from V and 6 bases from J, the gap between germline ends came to 21 bases. Germline V lookup: CDR1 MDHEN, CDR2 SYDVKM. The CDR3 protein is CASSSPGTPGLKTQYF. CDR3 nucleotide sequence: TGTGCCAGCAGTTCCCCCGGTACACCCGGCCTCAAGACCCAGTACTTC.

The chain has TRBV12-3 or TRBV12-4 and TRBJ1-1; D not certain. V dropped 3 bases and J dropped 1 base, with 12 bases sitting between them. The CDR3 totals 15 residues. In nucleotides, the CDR3 is TGTGCCAGCAGTTTTAGCACTTTGGGGAACACTGAAGCTTTCTTT. Amino acids: CASSFSTLGNTEAFF.

This clonotype occurred many times. This chain joins TRBV20-1 and TRBJ2-7; the match to TRBD1 covers 7 bases. The CDR3 loop spans 14 amino acids. Germline-derived CDR1 and CDR2 are DFQATT and SNEGSKA (reference sequence). The ends lost 0 bases at V and 3 bases at J; junction bases unmatched: 5. The CDR3 is CSARDLGTVYEQYF. The CDR3 DNA is TGCAGTGCTAGAGATTTAGGGACAGTCTACGAGCAGTACTTC.

This clonotype was detected ten times or more. The chain recombines TRBV20-1 with TRBJ2-3; 10 positions match TRBD1. Germline V CDR1 and CDR2: DFQATT, SNEGSKA (reference sequence). This CDR3 spans 15 amino acids. V lost 5 bases to trimming and J lost 2 bases; unmatched junction nucleotides: 7. CDR3 protein: CSAHPGTGATDTQYF. The CDR3 DNA follows: TGCAGTGCTCACCCCGGGACAGGGGCCACAGATACGCAGTATTTT.

This clonotype was observed a few times. The gene calls are TRBV19 and TRBJ2-1, with 10 nucleotides matching TRBD2. The CDR3 is 13 residues long. Germline values: CDR1 LNHDA, CDR2 SQIVND (reference sequence). The junction had 1 base not matched to a gene; V was cut back by 9 bases and J by 2 bases. The DNA of the CDR3 is TGTGCCAGCGGACTAGCGGCCTACAATGAGCAGTTCTTC. This sequence encodes CASGLAAYNEQFF.

The chain carries TRBV20-1 and TRBJ1-5, with unresolved D. V was pared by 6 bases and J by 3 bases, with 15 bases between. The CDR3 has 14 amino acids. From germline, CDR1 is DFQATT and CDR2 SNEGSKA (reference sequence). This CDR3 is CSAASRQFNQPQHF. CDR3 DNA sequence: TGCAGTGCAGCTTCCAGGCAGTTCAATCAGCCCCAGCATTTT.

CDR3 bases: TGTGCCAGCAGTTACTCCCTCGGAAGTCGAGGGAACATTCAGTACTTC. Encoded protein: CASSYSLGSRGNIQYF. The chain uses TRBV6-2 or TRBV6-3 and TRBJ2-4; D is possibly TRBD2 (5 bases). Germline V gene data show CDR1 as MNHEY and CDR2 as SVGEGT. The CDR3 runs 16 residues. V was pared by 0 bases and J by 7 bases, with 16 bases between.

In DNA, the CDR3 is TGCGCCAGCAGCCAAGAACCGGGGGGCTATGGCTACACCTTC. This translates into CASSQEPGGYGYTF. This chain connects TRBV4-3 to TRBJ1-2, with D maybe TRBD1 (5 bases). V lost 0 bases and J lost 4, with 9 bases in between. Germline CDR1 is LGHNA and CDR2 is YSLEER. The CDR3 has 14 residues.

The V gene is TRBV6-1, the J gene TRBJ2-5; unclear D gene. CDR3 size: 13 residues. Germline loops: CDR1 MNHNS, CDR2 SASEGT. Trimming took off 7 bases at V and 4 bases at J, with 13 bases between the two ends. Here the CDR3 reads CASTLVGLETQYF. In DNA form, the CDR3 reads TGTGCCAGCACCCTGGTTGGATTAGAGACCCAGTACTTC.

V is TRBV29-1 and J is TRBJ2-2, with TRBD2 matching over 16 bases. V shed 4 bases and J 3 bases; nucleotides not matched to a gene: 5. CDR1 is SQVTM, CDR2 ANQGSEA, per germline. The CDR3 covers 17 residues. The CDR3, as DNA: TGCAGCGTTGGGAAGGGACTAGCGGGAGGGTACACCGGGGAGCTGTTTTTT. Translation gives CSVGKGLAGGYTGELFF.

This clonotype showed up just a few times. The chain joins TRBV14 to TRBJ2-7, with TRBD2 identical over 11 bases. The CDR3 has 15 residues. From germline, CDR1 is SGHDN and CDR2 FVKESK. The junction had 3 bases not matched to a gene; V was cut back by 2 bases and J by 3 bases. The CDR3 protein is CASSQLGLAGYEQYF. DNA of the CDR3: TGTGCCAGCAGCCAACTCGGACTAGCGGGCTACGAGCAGTACTTC. Full variable domain (missing parts from reference TRBV14 and TRBJ2-7): EAGVTQFPSHSVIEKGQTVTLRCDPISGHDNLYWYRRVMGKEIKFLLHFVKESKQDESGMPNNRFLAERTGGTYSTLKVQPAELEDSGVYFCASSQLGLAGYEQYFGPGTRLTVT.

The sample holds a few counts of this clonotype. This rearrangement joins TRBV20-1 to TRBJ2-1; 15 bases are a match to TRBD2. The V segment lost 5 bases and the J segment 6 bases; nucleotides outside the gene matches: 5. The CDR3 has 15 residues. CDR1 and CDR2 from the germline V gene are DFQATT and SNEGSKA (reference sequence). CDR3 sequence: CSASRTSGRANEQFF. DNA of the CDR3: TGCAGTGCTTCCAGGACTAGCGGGAGGGCCAATGAGCAGTTCTTC.

V usage is TRBV3-1 and J usage is TRBJ1-1; no reliable D call. The CDR3 contains 13 residues. CDR1 is LGHDT, CDR2 YNNKEL, per germline (reference sequence). V lost 1 base, J lost 4 bases, and 7 bases lay in between. The DNA of the CDR3 is TGTGCCAGCAGCCAAGGGGAGGCCACTGAAGCTTTCTTT. Protein: CASSQGEATEAFF.